The source of this T cell receptor beta chain is a study of blood T cell repertoires in COVID-19. Study-level information: The analysed material was cDNA or gDNA that came from T cells, B-cell-depleted T cells, or PBMCs.

Residents of approximately 25 US areas, aged about 18 to 95 years, made up the participants. TCRdb keeps only in-frame clones here, not all; method: immunoSEQ multiplex PCR. This sample has approximately 300,000 clones; 90% occur once, and the top ten carry roughly 2.6%. Sequencing used PBMCs or T cells enriched from blood (not recorded which). This clonotype originated in a man between 60 and 70 years old who had recovered from COVID-19.

This CDR3 reads CSVEEVWTDTQYF. In DNA, the CDR3 is TGCAGCGTTGAGGAGGTTTGGACAGATACGCAGTATTTT. This chain connects TRBV29-1 to TRBJ2-3; the D gene is possibly TRBD2 (5 bases). The CDR3 length is 13 residues. V lost 3 bases to trimming and J lost 3 bases, with 10 bases between them. CDR1 and CDR2 from the germline V gene are SQVTM and ANQGSEA.